This is a list of T cell receptor beta chains from one sample in a study of cytomegalovirus exposure and HLA in healthy donors. The method was immunoSEQ multiplex PCR; TCRdb's version includes in-frame clones alone and lacks a portion of them. The sample gives over 140,000 clones, approximately 80% of which show up once; 2% to 2.5% is in the top ten. The sequenced sample consisted of PBMCs. Source of these receptors: a man aged 50-59 years in good health and CMV-seronegative. Both conserved end residues are part of each CDR3. D genes are given only for firm matches. The listing skips clone size in some rows; elsewhere it reads once, few, many or a size class.

d_call,j_call,clone_size,v_call,cdr3_aa,cdr3_nt
TRBD2,TRBJ2-7,NA,TRBV18,CASSPQTSGSYEQYF,TGTGCCAGCTCACCACAAACTAGCGGGAGCTACGAGCAGTACTTC
TRBD1,TRBJ2-7,once,TRBV4-2,CASSFDRETGEQYF,TGTGCCAGCAGCTTCGACAGGGAAACGGGGGAGCAGTACTTC
NA,TRBJ2-1,NA,TRBV11-2,CASSLPGLPPYNEQFF,TGTGCCAGCAGCTTACCAGGTCTCCCTCCCTACAATGAGCAGTTCTTC
TRBD1,TRBJ1-1,NA,TRBV28,CASSLFSRAGGKAFF,TGTGCCAGCAGTCTCTTCTCTAGGGCAGGGGGAAAAGCTTTCTTT
NA,TRBJ2-7,NA,TRBV12-2,CASRGQGATYEQYF,TGTGCAAGTCGCGGACAGGGGGCTACCTACGAGCAGTACTTC
TRBD2,TRBJ2-1,NA,TRBV14,CASSPLPASGGRYEQFF,TGTGCCAGCAGCCCCCTTCCGGCTAGCGGGGGGAGGTATGAGCAGTTCTTC
TRBD1,TRBJ1-5,NA,TRBV28,CASSLWAGGEGQPQHF,TGTGCCAGCAGTTTATGGGCAGGGGGCGAGGGTCAGCCCCAGCATTTT
NA,TRBJ2-7,once,TRBV19,CASSNRGGNEQYF,TGTGCCAGTAGCAACAGGGGGGGGAACGAGCAGTACTTC
TRBD1,TRBJ1-5,NA,TRBV6-6,CASSPPGQSQHF,TGTGCCAGCAGTCCACCGGGACAGAGCCAGCATTTT
TRBD1,TRBJ1-2,NA,TRBV28,CASSSGTGDYGYTF,TGTGCCAGCAGTTCCGGGACAGGGGACTATGGCTACACCTTC
TRBD2,TRBJ2-1,NA,TRBV5-1,CASTLSGGAYNEQFF,TGCGCCAGCACTTTAAGCGGGGGGGCCTACAATGAGCAGTTCTTC
NA,TRBJ2-2,NA,TRBV7-9,CASSLSGVKTGELFF,TGTGCCAGCAGCTTATCAGGGGTTAAGACCGGGGAGCTGTTTTTT
TRBD1,TRBJ1-2,NA,TRBV6-6,CASSLQGPYGYTF,TGTGCCAGCAGTCTACAGGGGCCCTATGGCTACACCTTC
TRBD1,TRBJ1-1,few,TRBV29-1,CSVGQGAGTEAFF,TGCAGCGTCGGACAGGGGGCGGGCACTGAAGCTTTCTTT
TRBD1,TRBJ2-7,NA,TRBV12-5,CASGYTGTGIFSGEQYF,TGTGCTAGTGGATACACCGGGACAGGGATCTTCTCGGGCGAGCAGTACTTC
TRBD2,TRBJ2-7,NA,TRBV4-1,CASSPPVGGRNEQYF,TGCGCCAGCAGCCCCCCGGTGGGGGGGAGGAACGAGCAGTACTTC
TRBD1,TRBJ1-2,NA,TRBV5-1,CASSSGTVGDYGYTF,TGCGCCAGCAGCTCTGGGACAGTCGGGGACTATGGCTACACCTTC
NA,TRBJ1-3,NA,TRBV18,CASSPAGLPVSGNTIYF,TGTGCCAGCTCACCTGCGGGACTTCCCGTCTCTGGAAACACCATATATTTT
TRBD1,TRBJ1-4,few,TRBV4-1,CASSKGQGSNEKLFF,TGCGCCAGCAGCAAAGGACAGGGGAGTAATGAAAAACTGTTTTTT
NA,TRBJ2-5,NA,TRBV7-9,CASSPEGGRTRETQYF,TGTGCCAGCAGCCCCGAGGGGGGGCGCACCCGGGAGACCCAGTACTTC
NA,TRBJ1-1,NA,TRBV5-4,CASSLSGAGPNTEAFF,TGTGCCAGCAGCTTGTCTGGGGCAGGGCCTAACACTGAAGCTTTCTTT
NA,TRBJ2-1,NA,TRBV18,CASSPDSYNEQFF,TGTGCCAGCTCACCGGACAGCTACAATGAGCAGTTCTTC
TRBD2,TRBJ2-1,NA,TRBV18,CASSLQSGRALNEQFF,TGTGCCAGCTCACTCCAAAGCGGGAGGGCCCTCAATGAGCAGTTCTTC
NA,TRBJ1-2,NA,TRBV23-1,CAGNIQGINYGYTF,TGCGCCGGCAACATCCAGGGGATCAACTATGGCTACACCTTC
TRBD1,TRBJ1-2,NA,TRBV5-1,CASSPQGQGADYGYTF,TGCGCCAGCAGCCCACAGGGACAGGGGGCGGACTATGGCTACACCTTC
TRBD1,TRBJ2-1,NA,TRBV4-1,CASSQGDRGNEQFF,TGCGCCAGCAGCCAAGGGGACAGGGGCAATGAGCAGTTCTTC
NA,TRBJ2-2,NA,TRBV6-1,CASSEAGWELFF,TGTGCCAGCAGTGAAGCCGGGTGGGAGCTGTTTTTT
TRBD2,TRBJ2-3,NA,TRBV30,CAGREGADTQYF,TGTGCCGGCAGGGAGGGAGCAGATACGCAGTATTTT
TRBD2,TRBJ2-3,NA,TRBV6-5,CASSYTSGGRTDTQYF,TGTGCCAGCAGTTACACTAGCGGGGGTCGCACAGATACGCAGTATTTT
TRBD2,TRBJ2-7,NA,TRBV7-2,CASSSPSGRIYEQYF,TGTGCCAGCAGCTCTCCTAGCGGGAGGATTTACGAGCAGTACTTC
TRBD2,TRBJ2-3,few,TRBV6-5,CASSLLQAGGQDTQYF,TGTGCCAGCAGTTTGCTTCAAGCGGGGGGGCAAGATACGCAGTATTTT
TRBD1,TRBJ1-1,NA,TRBV7-2,CASSPGGLTEAFF,TGTGCCAGCAGCCCAGGGGGATTAACTGAAGCTTTCTTT
TRBD1,TRBJ2-7,NA,TRBV5-5,CASSLEGTGSSEQYF,TGTGCCAGCAGCTTGGAAGGGACAGGGTCTTCCGAGCAGTACTTC
NA,TRBJ1-4,once,TRBV4-1,CASSQDSRQHLPEDEKLFF,TGCGCCAGCAGCCAAGATTCCCGACAGCACCTACCGGAAGATGAAAAACTGTTTTTT
NA,TRBJ1-1,NA,TRBV28,CASSLSVGVRTEAFF,TGTGCCAGCAGTTTATCGGTCGGGGTGAGAACTGAAGCTTTCTTT
NA,TRBJ1-5,once,TRBV10-3,CASGQTYLSNQPQHF,TGTGCCAGTGGACAGACGTACCTTTCTAATCAGCCCCAGCATTTT
NA,TRBJ2-7,NA,TRBV29-1,CSVAPRAGDYEQYF,TGCAGCGTTGCCCCCAGGGCAGGAGACTACGAGCAGTACTTC
TRBD2,TRBJ2-3,NA,TRBV30,CAWSDTLSGRYSDTQYF,TGTGCCTGGAGTGATACTCTTAGCGGGAGGTACTCAGATACGCAGTATTTT
TRBD1,TRBJ1-2,NA,TRBV27,CASSLSTGGGYTF,TGTGCCAGCAGTTTATCGACAGGGGGTGGCTACACCTTC
TRBD2,TRBJ2-1,NA,TRBV4-2,CASSQDPGTSGNNEQFF,TGTGCCAGCAGCCAAGATCCGGGGACTAGCGGGAATAATGAGCAGTTCTTC
TRBD2,TRBJ2-1,NA,TRBV5-1,CASSQSSGNPNEQFF,TGCGCCAGCAGCCAAAGTAGCGGGAACCCCAATGAGCAGTTCTTC
NA,TRBJ2-2,NA,TRBV11-2,CASSFSRIRNTGELFF,TGTGCCAGCAGCTTTAGCCGCATAAGAAACACCGGGGAGCTGTTTTTT
NA,TRBJ1-1,few,TRBV2,CASSSQGNTEAFF,TGTGCCAGCAGTAGCCAGGGGAACACTGAAGCTTTCTTT
NA,TRBJ1-4,NA,TRBV6-5,CASSKGQLYEKLFF,TGTGCCAGCAGTAAGGGACAACTATATGAAAAACTGTTTTTT
NA,TRBJ1-1,NA,TRBV11-1,CASSFFSGRDTEAFF,TGTGCCAGCAGCTTCTTCTCAGGGAGGGACACTGAAGCTTTCTTT
NA,TRBJ1-3,NA,TRBV6-1,CASSEPRSGAHTIYF,TGTGCCAGCAGTGAACCTCGGTCAGGGGCCCACACCATATATTTT
NA,TRBJ1-1,NA,TRBV10-3,CATRESTEAFF,TGTGCCACTCGAGAGAGTACTGAAGCTTTCTTT
NA,TRBJ2-2,once,TRBV30,CAWSPSGTGELFF,TGTGCCTGGAGTCCCTCGGGTACCGGGGAGCTGTTTTTT
TRBD1,TRBJ2-2,NA,TRBV5-1,CASRPSGTGNTGELFF,TGCGCCAGCAGACCGTCCGGGACAGGGAACACCGGGGAGCTGTTTTTT
NA,TRBJ1-4,NA,TRBV7-2,CASSLGAANEKLFF,TGTGCCAGCAGCTTAGGAGCCGCTAATGAAAAACTGTTTTTT
NA,TRBJ1-4,NA,TRBV19,CASSPLGTTNEKLFF,TGTGCCAGTAGTCCCCTCGGTACAACTAATGAAAAACTGTTTTTT
TRBD1,TRBJ2-7,NA,TRBV11-1,CASSLRDRGIVNPHEQYF,TGTGCCAGCAGCCTACGGGACAGGGGGATTGTCAATCCCCACGAGCAGTACTTC
NA,TRBJ1-2,NA,TRBV5-4,CASSTPTGVSRGYTF,TGTGCCAGCAGCACCCCGACGGGGGTGTCGCGGGGCTACACCTTC
NA,TRBJ2-7,NA,TRBV19,CASSPKRGLVGDYEQYF,TGTGCCAGTAGCCCTAAAAGGGGATTAGTTGGCGACTACGAGCAGTACTTC